This is a list of T cell receptor beta chains from one sample in a study of blood T cell repertoires in COVID-19. TCRdb's copy holds only in-frame clones and misses some; the assay was immunoSEQ multiplex PCR. In the table there are around 250,000 clones, over 80% of which are singletons. Sample: PBMCs or T cells enriched from blood (not recorded which). The source is a woman in her forties who had been exposed to COVID-19. CDR3s leave out the opening cysteine and the closing phenylalanine or tryptophan.

j_gene | v_gene | CDR3aa
TRBJ1-6 | TRBV4-2 | ASSQDRNRGVGYNSPLH
TRBJ2-2 | TRBV29-1 | SVDRGRSTGELF
TRBJ1-2 | TRBV6-5 | ASGSQGSNYGYT
TRBJ1-4 | TRBV2 | ASQSQANEKLF
TRBJ1-3 | TRBV4-1 | ASSQTGFWNTIY
TRBJ2-2 | TRBV2 | ASRRTSGSTGELF
TRBJ2-2 | TRBV27 | ASSRHGQNTGELF
TRBJ1-2 | TRBV6-5 | ASRRQGLNYGYT
TRBJ1-5 | TRBV7-9 | ASSLSTFSQPQH
TRBJ2-1 | TRBV6-5 | ASSRAALSYNEQF
TRBJ2-3 | TRBV2 | ASRLAGFKDTQY
TRBJ1-2 | TRBV19 | ATSVGGQGNYGYT
TRBJ1-1 | TRBV12-3/TRBV12-4 | ASNVQNTEAF
TRBJ2-7 | TRBV21-1 | ASSPGERGYEQY
TRBJ1-2 | TRBV3-1/TRBV3-2 | ASSLRTAVYGYT
TRBJ2-1 | TRBV5-1 | ASSLAGSGRASNNEQF
TRBJ2-7 | TRBV13 | ASSLGRGLTIYEQY
TRBJ2-3 | TRBV27 | ASSSRDSEVDTQY
TRBJ2-3 | TRBV6-2/TRBV6-3 | ASSTRGFTDTQY
TRBJ1-6 | TRBV3-1/TRBV3-2 | ASSAVGGHLNSPLH
TRBJ1-2 | TRBV7-2 | ASSLEWDRVNGYT
TRBJ1-1 | TRBV19 | ASSRWANTEAF
TRBJ1-1 | TRBV19 | ASTRQGAGAEAF
TRBJ2-3 | TRBV5-1 | ASSIGLSTDTQY
TRBJ1-4 | TRBV2 | ASIEGQGAEKLF
TRBJ2-5 | TRBV7-9 | ASSFGGGETQY
TRBJ2-5 | TRBV5-4 | ASGPRTSDQETQY
TRBJ2-1 | TRBV27 | ASSSPGSGRFYEQF
TRBJ2-1 | TRBV27 | ASSFLDLGQGLYNEQF
TRBJ2-7 | TRBV4-2 | ASSRGQGGSSYEQY
TRBJ2-5 | TRBV2 | ATQRASGGTVGETQY
TRBJ1-3 | TRBV5-6 | ASSFFAGNTIY
TRBJ1-3 | TRBV12-3/TRBV12-4 | ASSYGTGGQIY
TRBJ2-3 | TRBV19 | ASSILGAGDTQY
TRBJ2-1 | TRBV4-1 | ASSQVTAVAEQF
TRBJ1-6 | TRBV7-2 | ASRSGTTNSPLH
TRBJ2-3 | TRBV28 | ASSGTSGGTDTQY
TRBJ1-6 | TRBV28 | ATRGVQGARSPLH
TRBJ1-2 | TRBV24-1 | ATSDSHPTAYYGYT
TRBJ2-1 | TRBV3-1/TRBV3-2 | ASSQSGTGTYNEQF
TRBJ2-1 | TRBV7-3 | ASSLGGPSSYNEQF
TRBJ2-5 | TRBV7-2 | ASMRGGAQETQY
TRBJ2-7 | TRBV7-8 | ASSRPPDEQY
TRBJ2-1 | TRBV6-6 | ASSYSRGNNEQF
TRBJ1-2 | TRBV27 | ASSSRAPNYGYT
TRBJ1-6 | TRBV24-1 | ATSEHGDSRYNSPLH
TRBJ2-3 | TRBV11-3 | ASSSDPSESTDTQY
TRBJ1-1 | TRBV14 | ASSQGTMNTEAF
TRBJ2-7 | TRBV28 | ASRRGEQY
TRBJ1-2 | TRBV7-9 | ASSLLQGYGYT
TRBJ2-5 | TRBV27 | ASSFGQGRGETQY
TRBJ1-6 | TRBV6-5 | ASSYSGRANNSPLH
TRBJ1-2 | TRBV19 | ASSDRDLTLANYGYT
TRBJ2-1 | TRBV7-9 | ASSRPGTGVGRPHDEQF
TRBJ2-7 | TRBV9 | ASSVGGGAYEQY
TRBJ1-2 | TRBV27 | ASSLGTGANYGYT
TRBJ1-1 | TRBV11-1 | ASSTRTGGTEAF
TRBJ1-4 | TRBV2 | ASRAQGNVNEKLF
TRBJ1-6 | TRBV24-1 | ATSGTGISPLH